Sequencing of this T cell receptor beta chain was carried out in a study of T cell responses to AZD1222 COVID-19 vaccine. Overall study findings and caveats: Spike-specific TCR breadth and depth went up after people got two AZD1222 doses. Recipients of AZD1222 seropositive at baseline numbered only 5 or 6.

Worth noting for this clone: Its antigen is undetermined.

Profiled with immunoSEQ multiplex PCR; TCRdb holds only in-frame clones, not every one. The table includes about 69,000 clones, approximately 82% detected once. The receptor was derived from an adult who received the AZD1222 COVID-19 vaccine. Sample: peripheral blood, taken 28 days after the second AZD1222 dose.

The CDR3 DNA reads as TGTGCCAGCAGCTTAGTATCCGGGCGGGCCAATTCACCCCTCCACTTT. Its protein product is CASSLVSGRANSPLHF. The chain combines TRBV11-2 with TRBJ1-6, with unresolved D. Trimming cost V 1 base and J 7 bases, with 14 bases left between them. The germline V gene has CDR1 SGHAT and CDR2 FQNNGV. The CDR3 length is 16 residues. The variable domain in full, completed from reference TRBV11-2 and TRBJ1-6, reads EAGVAQSPRYKIIEKRQSVAFWCNPISGHATLYWYQQILGQGPKLLIQFQNNGVVDDSQLPKDRFSAERLKGVDSTLKIQPAKLEDSAVYLCASSLVSGRANSPLHFGNGTRLTVT.